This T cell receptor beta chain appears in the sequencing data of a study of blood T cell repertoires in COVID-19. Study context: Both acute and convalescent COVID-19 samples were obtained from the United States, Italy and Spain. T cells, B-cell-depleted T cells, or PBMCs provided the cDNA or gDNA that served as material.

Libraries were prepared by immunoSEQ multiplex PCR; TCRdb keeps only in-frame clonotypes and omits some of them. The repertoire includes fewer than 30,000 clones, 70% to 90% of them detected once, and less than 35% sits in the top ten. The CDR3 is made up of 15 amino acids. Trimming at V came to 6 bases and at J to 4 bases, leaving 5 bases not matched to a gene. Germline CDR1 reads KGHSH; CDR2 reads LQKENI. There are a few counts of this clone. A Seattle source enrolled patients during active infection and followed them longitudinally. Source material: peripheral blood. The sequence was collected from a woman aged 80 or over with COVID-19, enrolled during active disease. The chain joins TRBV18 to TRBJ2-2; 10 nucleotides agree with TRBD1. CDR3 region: CASSRTGGATGELFF. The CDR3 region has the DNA TGTGCCAGCTCTCGGACAGGGGGAGCCACCGGGGAGCTGTTTTTT.